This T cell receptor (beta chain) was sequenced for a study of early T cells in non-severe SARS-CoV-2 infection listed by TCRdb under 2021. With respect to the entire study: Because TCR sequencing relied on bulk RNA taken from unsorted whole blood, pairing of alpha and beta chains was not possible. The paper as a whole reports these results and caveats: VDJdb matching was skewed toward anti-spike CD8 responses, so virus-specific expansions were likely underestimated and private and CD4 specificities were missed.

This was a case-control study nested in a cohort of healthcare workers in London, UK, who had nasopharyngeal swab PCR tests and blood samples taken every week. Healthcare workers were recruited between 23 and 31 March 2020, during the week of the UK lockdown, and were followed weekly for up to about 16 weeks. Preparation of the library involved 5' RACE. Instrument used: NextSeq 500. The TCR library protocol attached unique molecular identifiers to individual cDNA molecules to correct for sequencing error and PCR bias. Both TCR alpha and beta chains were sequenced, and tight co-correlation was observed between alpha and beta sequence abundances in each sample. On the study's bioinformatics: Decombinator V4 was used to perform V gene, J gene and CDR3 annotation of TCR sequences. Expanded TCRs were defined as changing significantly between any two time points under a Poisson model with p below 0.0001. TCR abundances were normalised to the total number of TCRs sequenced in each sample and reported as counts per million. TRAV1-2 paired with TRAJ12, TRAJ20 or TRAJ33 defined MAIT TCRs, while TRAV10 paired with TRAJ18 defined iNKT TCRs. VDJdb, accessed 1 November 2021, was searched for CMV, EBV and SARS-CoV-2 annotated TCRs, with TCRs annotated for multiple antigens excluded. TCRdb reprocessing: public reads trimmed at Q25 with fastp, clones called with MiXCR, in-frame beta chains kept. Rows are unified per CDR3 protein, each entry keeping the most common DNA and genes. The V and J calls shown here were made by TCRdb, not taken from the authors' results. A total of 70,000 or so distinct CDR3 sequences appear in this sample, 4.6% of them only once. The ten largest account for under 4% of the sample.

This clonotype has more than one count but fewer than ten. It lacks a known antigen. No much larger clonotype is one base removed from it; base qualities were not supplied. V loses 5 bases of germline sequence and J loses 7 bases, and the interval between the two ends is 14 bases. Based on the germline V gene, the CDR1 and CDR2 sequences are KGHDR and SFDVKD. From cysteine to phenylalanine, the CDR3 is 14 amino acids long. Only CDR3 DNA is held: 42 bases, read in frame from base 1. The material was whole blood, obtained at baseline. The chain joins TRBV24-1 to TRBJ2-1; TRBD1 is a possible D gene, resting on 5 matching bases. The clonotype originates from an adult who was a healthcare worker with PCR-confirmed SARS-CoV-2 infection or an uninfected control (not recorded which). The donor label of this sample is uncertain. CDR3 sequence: CATSAWQGGNEQFF. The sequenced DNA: TGTGCCACCAGTGCGTGGCAGGGTGGTAATGAGCAGTTCTTC.